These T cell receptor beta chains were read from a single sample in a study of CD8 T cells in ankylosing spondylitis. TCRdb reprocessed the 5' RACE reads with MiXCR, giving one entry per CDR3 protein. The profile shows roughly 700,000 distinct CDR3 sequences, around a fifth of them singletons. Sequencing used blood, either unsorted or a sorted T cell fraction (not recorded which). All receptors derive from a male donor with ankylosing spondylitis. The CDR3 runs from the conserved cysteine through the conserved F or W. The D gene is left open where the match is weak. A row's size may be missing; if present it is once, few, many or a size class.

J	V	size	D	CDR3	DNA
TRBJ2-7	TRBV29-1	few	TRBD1	CSVFSGQRAYEQYF	TGCAGCGTTTTTTCGGGACAGAGAGCCTACGAGCAGTACTTC
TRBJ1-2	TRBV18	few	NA	CASSPGTVNGYTF	TGTGCCAGCTCCCCCGGGACGGTGAATGGCTACACCTTC
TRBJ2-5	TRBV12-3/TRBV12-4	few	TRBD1	CASSQVTGDGETQYF	TGTGCCAGCAGCCAGGTGACAGGGGATGGAGAGACCCAGTACTTC
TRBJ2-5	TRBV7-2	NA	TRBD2	CASSASGGQETQYF	TGTGCCAGCAGCGCCTCGGGGGGCCAAGAGACCCAGTACTTC
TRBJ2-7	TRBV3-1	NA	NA	CASSRRLSNEYEQYF	TGTGCCAGCAGCCGCAGACTGTCCAATGAATACGAGCAGTACTTC
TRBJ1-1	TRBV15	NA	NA	CATSTLGVPTEAFF	TGTGCCACCAGCACCCTGGGGGTACCCACTGAAGCTTTCTTT
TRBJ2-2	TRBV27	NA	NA	CASSDGINTGELFF	TGTGCCAGCAGTGACGGAATTAACACCGGGGAGCTGTTTTTT
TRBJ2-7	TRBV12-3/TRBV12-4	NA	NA	CATRRALDYEQYF	TGTGCCACACGCCGAGCTTTGGACTACGAGCAGTACTTC
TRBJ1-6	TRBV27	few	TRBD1	CASSLSTGGRNSPLHF	TGTGCCAGCAGTTTGTCCACAGGGGGCAGGAATTCACCCCTCCACTTT
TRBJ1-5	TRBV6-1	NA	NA	CASSLGRYNQPQHF	TGTGCCAGCAGCCTAGGGAGGTATAATCAGCCCCAGCATTTT
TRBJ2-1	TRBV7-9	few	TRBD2	CASSSSGRDNEQFF	TGTGCCAGCAGCTCTAGCGGGAGGGACAATGAGCAGTTCTTC
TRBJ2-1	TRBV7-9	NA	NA	CASSLDLGPPNEQFF	TGTGCCAGCAGCTTGGACCTGGGACCTCCGAATGAGCAGTTCTTC
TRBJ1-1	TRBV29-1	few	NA	CSGKKGSGGVTEAFF	TGCAGCGGGAAGAAGGGGTCAGGTGGAGTAACTGAAGCTTTCTTT
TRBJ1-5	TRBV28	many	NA	CASSFGVGNQPQHF	TGTGCCAGCAGTTTTGGGGTGGGGAATCAGCCCCAGCATTTT
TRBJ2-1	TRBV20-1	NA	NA	CSAFLGVETYNEQFF	TGCAGTGCTTTCCTGGGGGTCGAAACTTACAATGAGCAGTTCTTC
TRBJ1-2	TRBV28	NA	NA	CASSLSRGEHGYTF	TGTGCCAGCAGTTTATCGCGGGGGGAACATGGCTACACCTTC
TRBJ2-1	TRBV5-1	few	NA	CASSFTGAHNEQFF	TGCGCCAGCAGCTTTACGGGGGCCCACAATGAGCAGTTCTTC
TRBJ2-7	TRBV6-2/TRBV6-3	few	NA	CASSYVRAYEQYF	TGTGCCAGCAGTTACGTGAGAGCGTACGAGCAGTACTTC
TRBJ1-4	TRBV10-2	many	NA	CASSRAGTNEKLFF	TGCGCCAGCTCTCGGGCAGGAACTAATGAAAAACTGTTTTTT
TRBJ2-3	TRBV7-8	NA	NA	CASMWGREDYTQYF	TGTGCCAGCATGTGGGGCAGGGAGGATTATACGCAGTATTTT
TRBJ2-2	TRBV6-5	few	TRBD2	CASSWTSGGVNTGELFF	TGTGCCAGCAGTTGGACTAGCGGGGGGGTAAACACCGGGGAGCTGTTTTTT
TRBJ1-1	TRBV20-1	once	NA	CSARELGVDTEAFF	TGCAGTGCTAGAGAATTGGGGGTGGACACTGAAGCTTTCTTT
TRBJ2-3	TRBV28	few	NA	CASSLYGGPSTDTQYF	TGTGCCAGCAGTTTATATGGCGGCCCTAGCACAGATACGCAGTATTTT
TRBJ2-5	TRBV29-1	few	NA	CSASRTDQETQYF	TGCAGCGCCTCCCGGACGGACCAAGAGACCCAGTACTTC
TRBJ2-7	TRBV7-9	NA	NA	CASSLTRDYEQYF	TGTGCCAGCAGCTTAACCAGGGATTACGAGCAGTACTTC
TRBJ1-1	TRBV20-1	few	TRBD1	CSAWGQTNTEAFF	TGCAGTGCTTGGGGACAGACTAACACTGAAGCTTTCTTT
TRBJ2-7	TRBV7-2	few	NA	CASSLRADYEQYF	TGTGCCAGCAGCTTAAGGGCGGACTACGAGCAGTACTTC
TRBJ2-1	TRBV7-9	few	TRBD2	CASSLPSGGDNEQFF	TGTGCCAGCAGCTTACCTAGCGGGGGGGACAATGAGCAGTTCTTC
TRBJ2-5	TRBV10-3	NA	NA	CAISGNPGETQYF	TGTGCCATCAGTGGAAATCCCGGGGAGACCCAGTACTTC
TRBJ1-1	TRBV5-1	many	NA	CASSFLGGTTEAFF	TGCGCCAGCAGCTTTCTGGGGGGAACCACTGAAGCTTTCTTT
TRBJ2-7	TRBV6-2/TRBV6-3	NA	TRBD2	CASSSGGSGRNEQYF	TGTGCCAGCAGCAGCGGGGGTAGCGGGAGAAACGAGCAGTACTTC
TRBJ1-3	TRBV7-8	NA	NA	CASSDSGVHGNTIYF	TGTGCCAGCAGCGACTCGGGGGTTCATGGAAACACCATATATTTT
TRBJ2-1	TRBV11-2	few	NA	CASSPYPEQSNEQFF	TGTGCCAGCAGCCCTTACCCAGAGCAGAGCAATGAGCAGTTCTTC
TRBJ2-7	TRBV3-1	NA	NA	CASSQAGRLEGYEQYF	TGTGCCAGCAGCCAAGCGGGGAGACTAGAGGGCTACGAGCAGTACTTC
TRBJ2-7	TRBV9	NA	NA	CASSKLEVPYEQYF	TGTGCCAGCAGCAAGCTGGAGGTCCCCTACGAGCAGTACTTC
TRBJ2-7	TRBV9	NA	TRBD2	CASSRRGTTDEQYF	TGTGCCAGCAGTCGTCGGGGGACTACGGACGAGCAGTACTTC
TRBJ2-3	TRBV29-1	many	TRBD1	CSVDRGTTNTQYF	TGCAGCGTTGACAGGGGGACCACTAATACGCAGTATTTT
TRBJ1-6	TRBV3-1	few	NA	CASSPRANNSPLHF	TGTGCCAGCAGCCCGAGGGCTAATAATTCACCCCTCCACTTT
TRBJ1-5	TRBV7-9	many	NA	CASTTFNQPQHF	TGTGCCAGCACCACATTTAATCAGCCCCAGCATTTT
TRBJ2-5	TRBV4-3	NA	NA	CASSRGTRRQETQYF	TGCGCCAGCAGCCGCGGGACCCGTCGGCAAGAGACCCAGTACTTC
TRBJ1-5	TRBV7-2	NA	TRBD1	CASSSGQVVNQPQHF	TGTGCCAGCAGCTCGGGACAGGTTGTGAATCAGCCCCAGCATTTT
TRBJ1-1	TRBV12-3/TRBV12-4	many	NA	CASSPGMTEAFF	TGTGCCAGCAGTCCAGGGATGACTGAAGCTTTCTTT
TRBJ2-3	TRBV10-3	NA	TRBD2	CAISEGLAGTDTQYF	TGTGCCATCAGTGAGGGACTAGCGGGCACAGATACGCAGTATTTT
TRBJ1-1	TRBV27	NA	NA	CASSSLATLAEAFF	TGTGCCAGCAGTTCCCTAGCGACCCTTGCGGAAGCTTTCTTT
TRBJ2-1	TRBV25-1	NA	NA	CASSELSGTSYNEQFF	TGTGCCAGCAGTGAACTTAGCGGAACTTCCTACAATGAGCAGTTCTTC
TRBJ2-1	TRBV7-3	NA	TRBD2	CASGLAGGQDEQFF	TGTGCCAGCGGACTAGCGGGGGGGCAGGATGAGCAGTTCTTC
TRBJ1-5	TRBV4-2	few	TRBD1	CASSRAGGQPQHF	TGTGCCAGCAGCCGGGCAGGGGGGCAGCCCCAGCATTTT
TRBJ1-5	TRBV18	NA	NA	CASSPVKQGNQPQHF	TGTGCCAGCTCACCAGTAAAACAGGGCAATCAGCCCCAGCATTTT
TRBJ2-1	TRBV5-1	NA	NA	CASSLRAIANEQFF	TGCGCCAGCAGCTTGCGGGCCATCGCCAATGAGCAGTTCTTC
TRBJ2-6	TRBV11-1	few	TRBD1	CASSSTGTAQTGANVLTF	TGTGCCAGCAGCTCAACCGGGACAGCCCAGACTGGGGCCAACGTCCTGACTTTC
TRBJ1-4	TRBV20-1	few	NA	CSDTHVYNEKLFF	TGCAGTGACACCCATGTCTATAATGAAAAACTGTTTTTT
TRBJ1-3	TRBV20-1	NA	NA	CSARTFPGNTIYF	TGCAGTGCTAGAACATTTCCGGGAAACACCATATATTTT